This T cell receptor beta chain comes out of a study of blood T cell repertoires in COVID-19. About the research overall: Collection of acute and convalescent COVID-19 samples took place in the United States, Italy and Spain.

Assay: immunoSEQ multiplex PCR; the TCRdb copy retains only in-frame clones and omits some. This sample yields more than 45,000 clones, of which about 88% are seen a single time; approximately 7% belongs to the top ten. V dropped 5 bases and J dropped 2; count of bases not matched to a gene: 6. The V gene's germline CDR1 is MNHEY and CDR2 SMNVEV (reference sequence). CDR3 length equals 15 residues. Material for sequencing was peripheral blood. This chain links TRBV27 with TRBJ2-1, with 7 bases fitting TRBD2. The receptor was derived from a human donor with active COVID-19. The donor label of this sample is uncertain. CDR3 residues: CASSGRALPYNEQFF. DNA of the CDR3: TGTGCCAGCAGTGGGAGGGCCCTACCCTACAATGAGCAGTTCTTC.